Following are 24 T cell receptor beta chains from one sample sequenced in a study of T cell repertoires in cytomegalovirus infection. No antigen is known for these receptors. One entry per CDR3 protein, called by TCRdb with MiXCR from the reads. Among hundreds of thousands of distinct CDR3 sequences listed, about 33% were seen once. The source was cultured CD8+ T cells from PBMCs, collected from culture after CMV antigen stimulation. These receptor sequences come from a human donor in good health (CMV status not recorded). Some clones in this sample may be carry-over from other donors' samples.

This clonotype has more than one count but fewer than ten. The CDR3, as DNA: TGTGCCACCGGGATTTTGTCACAAGAGACCCAGTACTTC. This codes for CATGILSQETQYF. This chain links TRBV15 with TRBJ2-5; no clear D gene. Trimming pared 8 bases from V and 2 bases from J, leaving 12 bases between. Looked up from germline, CDR1 is LNHNV and CDR2 is YYDKDF (reference sequence). The CDR3 has 13 amino acids.

This clonotype has only a few counts. V is TRBV14 and J is TRBJ2-3; tentatively, D is TRBD2 (6 bases). Trimming took 4 bases from V and 0 from J, leaving 11 bases between them. Per germline, CDR1 SGHDN and CDR2 FVKESK. The CDR3 consists of 15 residues. CDR3 sequence: CASSPWGDSTDTQYF. CDR3 sequence (DNA): TGTGCCAGCAGCCCGTGGGGGGATAGCACAGATACGCAGTATTTT.

This clonotype was seen more than once but under ten times. V gene TRBV6-5 combines with J gene TRBJ2-3, with D hard to call. The CDR3 has 16 amino acids. With 2 bases removed from V and 0 bases from J, the gap between germline ends came to 12 bases. CDR1 MNHEY and CDR2 SVGAGI come from the germline V gene. CDR3 residues: CASSYQPTPSTDTQYF. Here the CDR3 DNA reads TGTGCCAGCAGTTACCAACCGACACCTAGCACAGATACGCAGTATTTT.

This clonotype was seen more than once but under ten times. V and J are TRBV28 and TRBJ1-1; perhaps TRBD1 as D (6 bases). CDR1 is MDHEN, CDR2 SYDVKM, per germline. V dropped 3 bases and J dropped 1 base, with 21 bases sitting between them. The length of the CDR3 is 18 residues. The CDR3 loop reads CASSFDAGTPKSNTEAFF. The CDR3 nucleotides read TGTGCCAGCAGTTTCGATGCCGGGACACCTAAATCGAACACTGAAGCTTTCTTT.

V usage is TRBV19 and J usage is TRBJ2-3; D is tentatively TRBD1 or TRBD2 (5 bases each). Trimming cost V 6 bases and J 0 bases, with 19 bases left between them. The CDR3 is 17 amino acids. CDR1 LNHDA and CDR2 SQIVND come from the germline V gene (reference sequence). Here the CDR3 reads CASSLLGTPSSTDTQYF. In DNA, the CDR3 is TGTGCCAGTAGCCTGCTCGGGACGCCGTCTAGCACAGATACGCAGTATTTT.

This clonotype was counted many times. The rearrangement uses TRBV28 and TRBJ1-3; TRBD1 is a possible D gene (6 bases). The germline V gene encodes CDR1 MDHEN and CDR2 SYDVKM. This CDR3 spans 15 amino acids. Trimming stripped 3 bases from V and 0 bases from J, with 9 bases between. In nucleotides, the CDR3 is TGTGCCAGCAGTTTGACAGGCGGCTCTGGAAACACCATATATTTT. As protein: CASSLTGGSGNTIYF.

CDR3 sequence (DNA): TGTGCCAGCAGTAAGGCGGGGGGGAAAAACATTCAGTACTTC. This codes for CASSKAGGKNIQYF. V gene TRBV27 combines with J gene TRBJ2-4; 9 nucleotides match TRBD2. V shed 5 bases, J shed 4 bases, and the junction held 3 bases outside the gene matches. CDR3 size: 14 residues. Per germline, CDR1 MNHEY and CDR2 SMNVEV (reference sequence).

The table lists this clonotype with a few counts. This sequence joins TRBV7-6 and TRBJ2-2, with D unclear. The CDR3 spans 14 residues. From germline, CDR1 is SGHVS and CDR2 FNYEAQ. The CDR3 here is CAHFHMENTGELFF. As DNA, the CDR3 is TGTGCTCATTTTCATATGGAGAACACCGGGGAGCTGTTTTTT.

This clonotype came up a few times. The gene calls are TRBV4-2 and TRBJ2-1; 8 bases line up with TRBD2. This CDR3 comprises 16 residues. Trimming removed 1 base from V and 1 base from J; junction bases left unmatched: 3. Germline CDR1 LGHNA, CDR2 YNFKEQ. This chain's CDR3 is CASSQATSGSYNEQFF. CDR3 in DNA: TGTGCCAGCAGCCAAGCTACTAGCGGTTCCTACAATGAGCAGTTCTTC.

In its sample, this clonotype was seen a few times. This chain uses TRBV10-3 with TRBJ1-2; D is ambiguous. The CDR3 covers 17 residues. Trimming shortened V by 1 base and J by 1 base, and 16 bases separated the two germline ends. CDR1 is ENHRY and CDR2 is SYGVKD in the germline V gene. This CDR3 reads CAISELRRIQINYGYTF. The CDR3 coding sequence is TGTGCCATCAGTGAGTTGAGAAGGATCCAGATTAACTATGGCTACACCTTC.

The V gene is TRBV12-3 or TRBV12-4, the J gene TRBJ1-1; 8 bases are a match to TRBD1. There are 15 residues in the CDR3. J lost 1 base, V lost 3 bases, and 4 bases had no gene match. The CDR3 here is CASSFQGASNTEAFF. DNA of the CDR3: TGTGCCAGCAGTTTTCAGGGGGCCTCGAACACTGAAGCTTTCTTT.

The chain joins TRBV6-2 or TRBV6-3 to TRBJ2-2, with 10 bases matching TRBD2. The germline gives CDR1 MNHEY, CDR2 SVGEGT. There are 15 residues in the CDR3. V gave up 5 bases and J gave up 6 bases; unmatched junction bases: 6. CDR3 coding DNA: TGTGCCAGCAGTGGCTCCAGCGGGGGGGCCGGGGAGCTGTTTTTT. The encoded protein is CASSGSSGGAGELFF.

A few counts support this clonotype. The chain links TRBV6-6 to TRBJ2-2; 9 nucleotides agree with TRBD1. The CDR3 totals 15 residues. Germline assignment: CDR1 MNHNY and CDR2 SVGAGI (reference sequence). V trimming: 7 bases; J trimming: 3 bases; junction bases outside the gene matches: 6. The CDR3 is CASIPQGAYTGELFF. CDR3 coding DNA: TGTGCCAGCATACCACAGGGGGCGTACACCGGGGAGCTGTTTTTT.

This sequence joins TRBV11-2 and TRBJ2-1, with TRBD2 matching over 10 bases. The CDR3 runs to 19 residues. V was pared by 3 bases and J by 0 bases, with 11 bases of the junction left unmatched. Germline lookup yields CDR1 SGHAT and CDR2 FQNNGV. The CDR3 spells CASSLLAGGISSSYNEQFF. CDR3 DNA: TGTGCCAGCAGCTTGTTAGCGGGGGGTATCTCGAGCTCCTACAATGAGCAGTTCTTC.

This clonotype was seen a handful of times. The chain has TRBV27 and TRBJ2-2, with D tentatively TRBD1 (8 bases). The CDR3 totals 15 residues. Germline V gene sequence: CDR1 MNHEY, CDR2 SMNVEV (reference sequence). V lost 5 bases to trimming and J lost 5 bases, with 15 bases between them. CDR3 coding DNA: TGTGCCAGCAGTACTTACAGGGGGGGGACCGGGGAGCTGTTTTTT. This sequence encodes CASSTYRGGTGELFF.

This clonotype was seen more than once but under ten times. The V and J genes are TRBV4-1 and TRBJ2-1; TRBD2 matches at 10 bases. V shed 2 bases and J 10 bases; nucleotides not matched to a gene: 11. The germline V gene has CDR1 MGHRA and CDR2 YSYEKL. There are 16 residues in the CDR3. DNA of the CDR3: TGCGCCAGCAGCCAATTTCCTAGCGGGGGAACGGGGGAGCAGTTCTTC. Translation: CASSQFPSGGTGEQFF.

The V call is TRBV20-1, the J call TRBJ2-3; 9 positions match TRBD2. Germline V gives CDR1 DFQATT, CDR2 SNEGSKA (reference sequence). V lost 5 bases, J lost 0 bases, and 12 bases stayed unmatched. The CDR3 extends over 17 amino acids. CDR3 amino acids: CSAVLAGGPFSTDTQYF. In nucleotides, the CDR3 is TGCAGTGCTGTTTTGGCGGGGGGGCCCTTTAGCACAGATACGCAGTATTTT.

This clonotype was seen at least ten times. This rearrangement joins TRBV6-6 to TRBJ1-1, with TRBD1 as a possible D gene (6 bases). The germline V gene has CDR1 MNHNY and CDR2 SVGAGI (reference sequence). This CDR3 spans 14 amino acids. The V end lost 6 bases, the J end lost 2 bases, and 13 bases lay between the germline ends. The CDR3 nucleotides read TGTGCCAGCAGCTATTCACAGGGAAACACTGAAGCTTTCTTT. It is translated as CASSYSQGNTEAFF.

CDR3 protein: CATKGDQETQYF. The CDR3, as DNA: TGTGCCACCAAAGGGGACCAAGAGACCCAGTACTTC. The rearrangement joins TRBV24-1 to TRBJ2-5, with D perhaps TRBD1 (5 bases). This CDR3 comprises 12 residues. CDR1 and CDR2 from the germline V gene are KGHDR and SFDVKD. Trimming took 8 bases from V and 0 from J, leaving 6 bases between them.

This clonotype was observed at least ten times. The V call is TRBV7-9, the J call TRBJ1-1; possibly TRBD1 for D (6 bases). The V end was cut by 5 bases, the J end by 0 bases, with 19 bases between. Germline assignment: CDR1 SEHNR and CDR2 FQNEAQ (reference sequence). CDR3 size: 17 residues. CDR3 sequence reads: CASSVGGQGVVNTEAFF. The CDR3 nucleotides read TGTGCCAGCAGCGTTGGGGGGCAGGGTGTCGTGAACACTGAAGCTTTCTTT. Based on the CDR3 plus reference TRBV7-9 and TRBJ1-1, the full variable domain is DTGVSQNPRHKITKRGQNVTFRCDPISEHNRLYWYRQTLGQGPEFLTYFQNEAQLEKSRLLSDRFSAERPKGSFSTLEIQRTEQGDSAMYLCASSVGGQGVVNTEAFFGQGTRLTVV.

This clonotype was counted at least ten times. V gene TRBV7-2 combines with J gene TRBJ1-1; D not certain. V was shortened by 5 bases and J by 5 bases, with 18 bases between the two germline ends. This CDR3 comprises 15 residues. Germline-derived CDR1 and CDR2 are SGHTA and FQGNSA. The CDR3 region has the DNA TGTGCCAGCAGCCGCATACTTTCCGGGGTAACTGAAGCTTTCTTT. It codes for CASSRILSGVTEAFF.

This clonotype turned up a few times. The J gene is TRBJ2-7, the V gene TRBV5-4; D not resolved. This CDR3 has 14 amino acids. The germline gives CDR1 SGHNT, CDR2 YYREEE (reference sequence). Trimming stripped 3 bases from V and 0 bases from J, with 10 bases between. CDR3 protein: CASSSELSSYEQYV. The CDR3 nucleotides read TGTGCCAGCAGCTCCGAGTTGAGCTCCTACGAGCAGTACGTC.

The chain is built from TRBV6-5 and TRBJ1-1; D remains unclear. Deletions cut 6 bases from V and 3 bases from J, with 17 bases between. The CDR3 is made up of 15 amino acids. Germline CDR1 reads MNHEY; CDR2 reads SVGAGI. The CDR3 reads CASRVVRGLDTEAFF. DNA for the CDR3: TGTGCCAGCAGGGTCGTAAGAGGGTTGGACACTGAAGCTTTCTTT.

A few counts support this clonotype. The rearrangement links TRBV28 to TRBJ2-7; D possibly matches TRBD1 or TRBD2 (6 bases each). V gave up 4 bases and J gave up 2 bases, with 12 bases separating them. CDR1 MDHEN and CDR2 SYDVKM come from the germline V gene. This CDR3 has 14 residues. The CDR3 bases are TGTGCCAGCAGTTCCCGAGGGGGGACCTACGAGCAGTACGTC. Translation: CASSSRGGTYEQYV.